The T cell receptor beta chain under discussion was sequenced for a study of cytomegalovirus exposure and HLA in healthy donors (dated by TCRdb to about 2017). Regarding the study in general: In an earlier analysis of 587 of the donors, about 260 Gb of sequence data and about 110 million unique TCR beta sequences from about 179 million T cells were reported. Approximately 300 gigabases of sequencing data and 70 million to 95 million unique TCR sequences made up an early release that covered several hundred HLA-typed donors. Of the approximately 370 genotyped donors, more than 75% were placed in the genetic ancestry cluster associated with self-reported Caucasian donors. The study aimed to test whether cataloging public T cell receptors could reveal signatures of past pathogen exposure. The T cell repertoires of 666 subjects were profiled by immunosequencing and related to cytomegalovirus serostatus. Besides the first cohort of approximately 710 subjects, a separate validation cohort made up of roughly 130 different subjects was used. To predict cytomegalovirus infection status, the study brought together high-throughput TCR immunosequencing, statistical association of individual TCRs with disease status, and machine learning. A later analysis re-analyzed previously published TCR beta repertoires from 666 donors and added high-resolution HLA genotyping to study TCR occurrence patterns. In the later analysis, no new phenotypic data were used to find candidate immune exposures; instead, reliance was placed on TCR beta sequences and their occurrence across donors. An earlier analysis of 450 to 750 of the donors used high-throughput TCR beta sequencing to judge whether each TCR beta V gene segment behaved as functional or pseudogenic. Alongside the repertoire data, information on donor age, sex, ethnicity and CMV serostatus was compiled. A later genetic analysis took genome-wide SNP genotypes for about 60% of the roughly 670 donors and used that subset as a discovery cohort. Every repertoire in the discovery cohort had been generated on one and the same sequencing platform. HLA typing covered class I and class II loci at four-digit resolution. The number of typed donors differed by locus: about 620-630 for A, B, C, DRB1 and DQB1; some 500 for DQA1; 600 to 610 for DPA1; and some 450 for DPB1. Several DR-DQ haplotypes were handled as single units for association and clustering because linkage in the cohort was strong. Across 398 genotyped donors of the cohort, an average of approximately 240,000 unique TCR beta nucleotide sequences per donor were sequenced, and 15% to 20% of those sequences were non-productive.

The paper as a whole reports these results and caveats: In the study, 150 to 200 TCR beta chains were listed as associated with cytomegalovirus. Roughly uniform sequencing depth across donors was assumed in presence/absence analyses, although this assumption may not hold. A further reported finding was that TCR beta sequences accurately predicted the HLA-A and HLA-B alleles for most subjects in the first cohort. According to a later genetic analysis, donors in an Asian-associated ancestry cluster had fewer N-insertions in productive TCRs than the approximately 650-donor mean. A later analysis found that most CMV-associated TCR beta chains appeared HLA-restricted, with HLA associations seemingly driven largely by CMV exposure. Because some donors lacked HLA typing at each locus, the association tests relied only on the typed subset. A group of highly shared sequence variants was considered likely to be a technical artifact of the sequencing pipeline. Three of the identified cytomegalovirus-associated TCR beta chains were confirmed in vitro to be specific for cytomegalovirus antigens. Cytomegalovirus status was reported to be diagnosed by the classifier with high specificity and sensitivity in both the original and validation cohorts. The authors suggested that the approach could potentially be extended to other disease states and immunological phenotypes. In a later analysis, HLA-associated TCR beta chains showed more clonal expansion and lower generation probabilities than non-associated chains that were equally common. Because the 87-base-pair reads could not distinguish some IMGT-functional V segments, including TRBV6-2 and TRBV6-3, those segments were excluded. In this cohort, only TCR beta chains were sequenced, and detectable features were limited by the absence of alpha or paired-chain data. A later analysis associated about 17,000 TCR beta sequences with specific HLA alleles at a false discovery rate of 0.05. Immune exposure information for the cohort was limited to CMV serostatus. Most TCR sequences were observed very rarely across donors, whereas some public TCRs were present in many individuals. Because counts were too low, 15 to 20 rarely observed V segments, including chromosome 9 orphons, were left out of the earlier analysis of 587 of the donors. Correlated functional status among segregating V segments might be attributable to linkage disequilibrium, but an unknown experimental factor could not be ruled out. When HLA alleles, especially DR and DQ, strongly co-occurred, TCR associations were difficult to assign to individual alleles. A later genetic analysis associated a missense DCLRE1C variant with V-gene and J-gene trimming of TCR beta chains, and an independent cohort replicated the association. In a later analysis, TCR association rates were found to vary across HLA loci, with the most associated TCRs seen for DRB1 alleles and the fewest for HLA-C alleles. An earlier analysis of around 600 of the donors showed that most TCR beta V segments appeared in productive rearrangements either about 87% or about 30% of the time, which broadly matched IMGT annotations. A later analysis reported that several top co-occurrence clusters appeared linked to parvovirus B19, influenza, CMV and Epstein-Barr virus.

This clone was seen once. There is no known antigen for this receptor. No much larger clone exists at a distance of one base, and base qualities are not known. The CDR3 contains 15 residues, cysteine and phenylalanine counted. Only the CDR3 region is kept as DNA, spanning 45 bases read in frame from base 1. As encoded in the germline V gene, CDR1 is LGHNA while CDR2 is YSLEER. Trimming at the junction amounts to 1 base on V and 1 base on J, and the germline ends lie 10 bases apart. The cohort consisted of 600 or so healthy bone marrow donors. At the time of sampling, every cohort member was nominally healthy, though immune exposures that went unrecorded were likely present. The donor was CMV seronegative and belonged to the group of 380 or so seronegative cohort members. Each donor provided a peripheral blood sample, and peripheral blood mononuclear cells were used for TCR beta sequencing. The Qiagen DNeasy Blood Extraction Kit was used to extract genomic DNA from the blood cell samples.

The method behind the library was the immunoSEQ multiplex PCR assay. The multiplex PCR relied on a mix of 60 forward primers for TCR Vbeta segments and 13 reverse primers for TCR Jbeta segments. Amplification of the CDR3 region of rearranged TCR beta genes was performed with a multiplex PCR assay on genomic DNA. The Illumina HiSeq System was used to sequence the amplified TCR beta libraries as 87-base-pair reads. Regarding the original processing steps: In a later analysis, tens of millions of unique TCR beta chains were counted across the 666 repertoires, and some 10 million of these chains were shared by at least two donors. Raw reads were error-corrected and collapsed into unique sequences with a nearest-neighbor algorithm that merged closely related sequences to remove PCR and sequencing errors. To assign V, D and J gene segments, CDR3 sequences were aligned to IMGT reference sequences. For a sequence to be retained, a match of at least six nucleotides to both a V gene segment and a J gene segment was required. Rearrangements were classified as productive when the CDR3 lacked stop codons and remained in frame with V and J, and all other rearrangements were classified as non-productive. Following IMGT convention, CDR3 was defined as the stretch from the second conserved V-encoded cysteine to the conserved J-encoded phenylalanine. In an earlier analysis of roughly 580 of the donors, sequences lacking an unambiguous match to a single V gene segment were excluded. In an earlier analysis of roughly 600 of the donors, a V segment was called functional when productive rearrangements were above 56.7%, and segregating when the standard deviation between donors exceeded 5%. A statistical classification framework was built to diagnose cytomegalovirus status from the catalog of TCR beta chain sequences. In a later analysis, TCR nucleotide sequences were compared against IMGT/GENE-DB human TR gene sequences so that V and J genes could be assigned. In a later analysis, CDR3 sequences and most-parsimonious VDJ recombination scenarios were assigned using the TCRdist pipeline. In a later analysis, each TCR beta chain was defined by its CDR3 amino acid sequence together with its V-gene family, and reads lacking a unique V-gene family were excluded. A later analysis removed 592 highly shared, low-generation-probability nucleotide sequences to deal with suspected cross-contamination and a sequencing artifact. A later analysis calculated a clonal expansion index for each public chain from normalized within-repertoire ranks of inferred template counts. In a later analysis, generation probabilities were computed using a VDJ recombination model fitted to out-of-frame rearrangements, and the results were checked against IGoR. In a later analysis, TCR-TCR, TCR-HLA and TCR-CMV co-occurrence was scored with hypergeometric tests, and a repertoire-size bias correction was applied to TCR pairs. To estimate false discovery rates, a later analysis permuted the HLA or CMV assignments 20 times. A later analysis grouped co-occurring TCRs with DBSCAN, adding TCRdist sequence similarity when clustering within HLA-allele-positive subsets. For co-occurrence clustering, repertoires with fewer than 30,000 or more than 120,000 public chains were excluded, along with roughly 5 repertoires with anomalous nucleotide sharing. Sourced from immuneACCESS, this table was stored by TCRdb with only in-frame sequences that have V and J called. A share of the clones is absent; for the studies checked, an unresolved V gene accounts for under half, and the remainder has no known explanation. Clone size and V and J calls were adopted from that table, with D and trimming inferred from the DNA. This sample gives 100,000 to 150,000 clones in total; 80% to 85% of them show up just once. Jointly, the top ten make up 2% to 2.5% of the sample.

This receptor was obtained from a man aged 30 to 39 in good health and CMV-seronegative. Material for sequencing was PBMCs. The sequence links TRBV4-3 to TRBJ1-1, with TRBD1 perhaps the D gene, on 6 matching bases. The encoded CDR3 is CASSQARRGNTEAFF. The sequenced DNA is TGCGCCAGCAGCCAAGCTCGCAGGGGGAACACTGAAGCTTTCTTT.